Below, one TCR beta chain is given with its context. Its antigen is not identified. The assay was immunoSEQ multiplex PCR, and TCRdb's table has in-frame clones only and misses some. This sample has about 21,000 clones; 92% occur once, and the top ten carry approximately 1.2%. J was trimmed by 7 bases and V by 4 bases; bases with no gene match: 5. This CDR3 spans 13 amino acids. CDR1 is SNHLY, CDR2 FYNNEI, per germline. This entry is derived from a study of T cells in narcolepsy. Whole-study results and caveats: No autoreactive T cell clone sequences appeared in some memory CD4+ repertoires.

This chain uses TRBV2 with TRBJ1-2, with 8 bases identical to TRBD1. Specimen: CD45RA- memory CD4+ T cells from PBMCs. This TCR came from a human donor with narcolepsy. This CDR3 reads CASSVAGGGGYTF. The CDR3 DNA follows: TGTGCCAGCAGTGTCGCAGGGGGCGGTGGCTACACCTTC.